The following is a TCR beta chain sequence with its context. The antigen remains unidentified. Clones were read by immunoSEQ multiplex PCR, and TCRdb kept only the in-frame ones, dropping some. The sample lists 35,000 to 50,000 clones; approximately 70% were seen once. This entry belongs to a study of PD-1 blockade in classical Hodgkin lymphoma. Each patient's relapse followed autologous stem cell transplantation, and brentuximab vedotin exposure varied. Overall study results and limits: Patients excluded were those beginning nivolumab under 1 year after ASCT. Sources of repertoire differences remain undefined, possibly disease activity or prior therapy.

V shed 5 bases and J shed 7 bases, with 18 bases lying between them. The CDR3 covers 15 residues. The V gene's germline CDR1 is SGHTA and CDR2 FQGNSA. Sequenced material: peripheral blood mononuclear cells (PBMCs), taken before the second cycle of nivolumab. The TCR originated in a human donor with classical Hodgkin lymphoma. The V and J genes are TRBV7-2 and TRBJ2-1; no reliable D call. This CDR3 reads CASSHLTTFENEQFF. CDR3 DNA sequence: TGTGCCAGCAGCCATCTGACGACCTTCGAGAATGAGCAGTTCTTC.